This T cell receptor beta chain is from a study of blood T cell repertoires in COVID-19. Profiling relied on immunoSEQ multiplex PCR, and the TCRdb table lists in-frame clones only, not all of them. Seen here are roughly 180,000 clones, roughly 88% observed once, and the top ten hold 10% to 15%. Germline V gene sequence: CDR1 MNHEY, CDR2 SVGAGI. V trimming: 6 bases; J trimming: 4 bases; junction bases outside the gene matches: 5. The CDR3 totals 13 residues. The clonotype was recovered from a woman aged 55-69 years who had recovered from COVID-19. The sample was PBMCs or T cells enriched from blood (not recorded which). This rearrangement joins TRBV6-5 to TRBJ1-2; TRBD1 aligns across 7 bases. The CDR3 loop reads CASRFRDSYGYTF. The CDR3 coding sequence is TGTGCCAGCAGATTCCGGGACAGCTATGGCTACACCTTC.